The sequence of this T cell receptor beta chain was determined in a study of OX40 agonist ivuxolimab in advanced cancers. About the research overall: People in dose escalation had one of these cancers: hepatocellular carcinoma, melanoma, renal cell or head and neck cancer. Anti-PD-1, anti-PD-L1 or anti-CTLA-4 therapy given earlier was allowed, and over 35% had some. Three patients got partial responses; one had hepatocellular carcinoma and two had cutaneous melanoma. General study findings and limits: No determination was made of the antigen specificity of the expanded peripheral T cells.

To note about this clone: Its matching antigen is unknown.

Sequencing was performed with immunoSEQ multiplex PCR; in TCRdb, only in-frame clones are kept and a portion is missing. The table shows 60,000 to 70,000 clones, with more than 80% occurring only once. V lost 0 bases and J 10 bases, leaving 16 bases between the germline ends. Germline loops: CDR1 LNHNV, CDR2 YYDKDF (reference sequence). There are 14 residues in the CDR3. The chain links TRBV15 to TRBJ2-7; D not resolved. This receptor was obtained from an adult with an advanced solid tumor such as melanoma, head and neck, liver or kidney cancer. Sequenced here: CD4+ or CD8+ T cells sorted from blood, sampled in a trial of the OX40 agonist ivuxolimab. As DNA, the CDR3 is TGTGCCACCAGCAGAGATCCCCGCCATTCGGAACAGTACTTC. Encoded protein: CATSRDPRHSEQYF.